This T cell receptor (beta chain) emerged from a study of vaccination and CD4 T cells after COVID-19. At the level of the study: Blood was drawn a median around 70 days post second dose, range 14 to 241.

CDR3 length: 18 residues. In germline, CDR1 is SGHTA, CDR2 FQGTGA. V lost 0 bases and J 2 bases, leaving 16 bases between the germline ends. Points on this clonotype: The antigen is undetermined.

TCRdb re-called the PCR reads with MiXCR, one entry per CDR3 protein. The table includes about 21,000 distinct CDR3 sequences, more than 45% detected once. General study results and limits: Convalescent patients' median share of reactive clones seen only post-vaccination was about 86%. Analysis of convalescent patients found that 304 of 307 vaccine-specific clones were spike mono-reactive. Median SARS-CoV-2-reactive clonotype numbers went from approximately 21 to 40; this increase was not significant.

The V gene is TRBV7-3, the J gene TRBJ2-2; D remains ambiguous. The material sequenced was CD4+ T cells from blood, taken before SARS-CoV-2 vaccination. The source is a human donor who had recovered from COVID-19. The chain's CDR3 is CASSLTESWGRNTGELFF. CDR3 nucleotides: TGTGCCAGCAGCTTAACGGAGTCGTGGGGAAGAAACACCGGGGAGCTGTTTTTT.